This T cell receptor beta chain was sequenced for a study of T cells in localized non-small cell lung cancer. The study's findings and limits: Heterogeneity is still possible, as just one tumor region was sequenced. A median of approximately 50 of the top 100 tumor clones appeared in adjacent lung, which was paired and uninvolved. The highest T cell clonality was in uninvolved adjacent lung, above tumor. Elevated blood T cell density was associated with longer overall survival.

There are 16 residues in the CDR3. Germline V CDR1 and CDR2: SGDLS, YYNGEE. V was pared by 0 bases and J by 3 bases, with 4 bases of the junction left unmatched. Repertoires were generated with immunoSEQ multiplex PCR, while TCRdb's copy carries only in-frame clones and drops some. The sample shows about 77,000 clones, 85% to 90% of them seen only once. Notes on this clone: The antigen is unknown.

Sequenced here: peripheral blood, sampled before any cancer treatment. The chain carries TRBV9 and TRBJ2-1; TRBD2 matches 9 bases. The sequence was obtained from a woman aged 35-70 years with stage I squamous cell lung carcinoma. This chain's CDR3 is CASSVGGGGGYNEQFF. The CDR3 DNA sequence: TGTGCCAGCAGCGTAGGCGGGGGGGGCGGCTACAATGAGCAGTTCTTC. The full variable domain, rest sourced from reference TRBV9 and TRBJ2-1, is DSGVTQTPKHLITATGQRVTLRCSPRSGDLSVYWYQQSLDQGLQFLIQYYNGEERAKGNILERFSAQQFPDLHSELNLSSLELGDSALYFCASSVGGGGGYNEQFFGPGTRLTVL.